The 12 T cell receptor beta chains listed next were all sequenced from one sample in a study of blood T cell repertoires in COVID-19. Profiled with immunoSEQ multiplex PCR; TCRdb holds only in-frame clones, not every one. Altogether fewer than 55,000 clones are present, 81% being singletons, with the ten largest covering approximately 27%. What was sequenced was peripheral blood. The receptor set was obtained from an elderly woman with COVID-19, enrolled during active disease.

V is TRBV10-3 and J is TRBJ1-5; D unresolved. Trimming pared 11 bases from V and 1 base from J, leaving 15 bases between. CDR1 ENHRY and CDR2 SYGVKD come from the germline V gene. This CDR3 spans 14 amino acids. DNA for the CDR3: TGTGCCGCCCGGGGTGGGTTGAGCAATCAGCCCCAGCATTTT. This encodes CAARGGLSNQPQHF.

Only one count was recorded for this clone. V gene TRBV29-1 combines with J gene TRBJ2-3; possibly TRBD2 for D (6 bases). The CDR3 is 14 amino acids. V was shortened by 5 bases and J by 2 bases, with 14 bases between the two germline ends. Germline lookup yields CDR1 SQVTM and CDR2 ANQGSEA. CDR3 in amino acids: CSVRGGAHTDTQYF. The CDR3 nucleotides read TGCAGCGTTCGTGGAGGGGCCCACACAGATACGCAGTATTTT.

The CDR3 DNA reads as TGTGCCAGCAGCGACGTACAGGGGCGCCCCTTTGGAAACACCATATATTTT. It encodes CASSDVQGRPFGNTIYF. This rearrangement joins TRBV9 to TRBJ1-3; TRBD1 matches at 7 bases. Germline CDR1 and CDR2: SGDLS and YYNGEE. The CDR3 totals 17 residues. V gave up 3 bases and J gave up 3 bases; unmatched junction bases: 12.

This clone was detected once. The V and J genes are TRBV13 and TRBJ2-7, with 10 bases fitting TRBD2. From germline, CDR1 is PRHDT and CDR2 FYEKMQ (reference sequence). The trim removed 4 bases at V and 3 bases at J, leaving 6 bases unmatched. The length of the CDR3 is 15 residues. The CDR3 nucleotides are TGTGCCAGCAGCTCGCGGACTAGCGGCTACTACGAGCAGTACTTC. Its translation: CASSSRTSGYYEQYF.

The V and J genes are TRBV7-2 and TRBJ2-5; perhaps TRBD2 as D (6 bases). Looked up from germline, CDR1 is SGHTA and CDR2 is FQGNSA. V shed 3 bases and J shed 2 bases, with 19 bases lying between them. CDR3 size: 17 residues. Here the CDR3 reads CASSLALGVAAQETQYF. In DNA form, the CDR3 reads TGTGCCAGCAGCTTGGCCCTGGGGGTAGCGGCTCAAGAGACCCAGTACTTC.

This rearrangement joins TRBV6-4 to TRBJ1-3; D is unclear. V lost 3 bases and J lost 4, with 25 bases in between. Germline CDR1 reads MRHNA; CDR2 reads SNTAGT. This CDR3 spans 19 amino acids. This CDR3 reads CASSENIRPPTTPGNTIYF. CDR3 in DNA: TGTGCCAGCAGTGAAAATATACGTCCGCCGACAACTCCCGGAAACACCATATATTTT.

Only one count was recorded for this clone. The chain links TRBV19 to TRBJ2-7, with 11 bases matching TRBD1. Germline V gene data show CDR1 as LNHDA and CDR2 as SQIVND (reference sequence). The CDR3 totals 15 residues. J gave up 5 bases and V 4 bases, and 7 bases lay outside the gene matches. The DNA for the CDR3 is TGTGCCAGTAGTAGCCCCGGGACAGGGGGGAACGAGCAGTACTTC. Amino acids: CASSSPGTGGNEQYF.

J is TRBJ1-6 and V is TRBV30, with a possible D match to TRBD1 (5 bases). Trimming removed 0 bases from V and 13 bases from J, with 19 bases in between. Looked up from germline, CDR1 is GTSNPN and CDR2 is SVGIG (reference sequence). This CDR3 is 15 amino acids long. The CDR3 DNA follows: TGTGCCTGGAGTGTACCGGGGGGTACGAGACTGCCCCTCCACTTT. Encoded protein: CAWSVPGGTRLPLHF.

The rearrangement joins TRBV2 to TRBJ1-5; D possibly corresponds to TRBD1 (5 bases). From germline, CDR1 is SNHLY and CDR2 FYNNEI. Trimming removed 5 bases at V and 9 bases at J, with 17 bases between. The CDR3 is 14 amino acids. The CDR3 here is CASSSRQSGRPQHF. CDR3 nucleotides: TGTGCCAGCAGTAGCCGACAGTCCGGTAGGCCCCAGCATTTT. The full variable domain, with the rest looked up from reference TRBV2 and TRBJ1-5, is EPEVTQTPSHQVTQMGQEVILRCVPISNHLYFYWYRQILGQKVEFLVSFYNNEISEKSEIFDDQFSVERPDGSNFTLKIRSTKLEDSAMYFCASSSRQSGRPQHFGDGTRLSIL.

The rearrangement uses TRBV3-1 (or the pseudogene TRBV3-2) and TRBJ2-1; 7 nucleotides line up with TRBD2. Germline V gives CDR1 LGHDT, CDR2 YNNKEL (reference sequence). The V and J ends lost 2 bases and 9 bases, in that order; junction bases with no gene match: 13. CDR3 size: 16 residues. This CDR3 reads CASSQTSSGSGREQFF. The CDR3, as DNA: TGTGCCAGCAGCCAAACTAGTAGCGGGTCTGGACGTGAGCAGTTCTTC.

The chain combines TRBV18 with TRBJ2-2; D might be TRBD2 (5 bases). This CDR3 spans 16 amino acids. Trimming stripped 0 bases from V and 1 base from J, with 9 bases between. In germline, CDR1 is KGHSH, CDR2 LQKENI. The CDR3 region has the DNA TGTGCCAGCTCACCACCGAAGGCGGGGAACACCGGGGAGCTGTTTTTT. Encoded protein: CASSPPKAGNTGELFF.

V and J are TRBV5-4 and TRBJ2-7; 8 nucleotides align to TRBD2. J gave up 0 bases and V 3 bases, and 2 bases lay outside the gene matches. The germline gives CDR1 SGHNT, CDR2 YYREEE (reference sequence). The CDR3 consists of 14 residues. CDR3 loop: CASSSGTSSYEQYF. The CDR3 DNA sequence: TGTGCCAGCAGCTCCGGGACTAGCTCCTACGAGCAGTACTTC.